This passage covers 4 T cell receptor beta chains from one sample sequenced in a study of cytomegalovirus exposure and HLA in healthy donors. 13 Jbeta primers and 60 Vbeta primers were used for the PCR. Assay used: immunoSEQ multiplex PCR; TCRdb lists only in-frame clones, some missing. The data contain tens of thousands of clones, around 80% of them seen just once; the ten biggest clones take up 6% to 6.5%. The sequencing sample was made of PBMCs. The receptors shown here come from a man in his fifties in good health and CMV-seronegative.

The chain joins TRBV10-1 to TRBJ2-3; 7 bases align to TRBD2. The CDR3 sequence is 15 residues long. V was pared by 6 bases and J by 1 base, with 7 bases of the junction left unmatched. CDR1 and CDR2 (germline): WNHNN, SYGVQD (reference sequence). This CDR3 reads CASSLSGIGTDTQYF. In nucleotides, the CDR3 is TGCGCCAGCAGCCTCAGCGGGATCGGCACAGATACGCAGTATTTT.

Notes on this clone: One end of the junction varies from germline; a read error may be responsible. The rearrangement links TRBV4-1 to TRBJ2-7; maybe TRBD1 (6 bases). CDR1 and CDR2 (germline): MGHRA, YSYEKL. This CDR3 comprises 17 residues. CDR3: CTSSHPPGHRSSYEQYF. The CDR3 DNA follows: TGCACCAGCAGCCACCCCCCGGGACACCGTAGCTCCTACGAGCAGTACTTC.

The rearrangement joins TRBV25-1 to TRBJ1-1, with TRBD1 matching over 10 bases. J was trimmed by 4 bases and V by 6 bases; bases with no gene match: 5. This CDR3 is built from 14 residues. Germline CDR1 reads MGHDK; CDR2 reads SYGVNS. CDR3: CASRGQGMGTEAFF. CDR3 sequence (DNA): TGTGCCAGCAGGGGACAGGGGATGGGCACTGAAGCTTTCTTT.

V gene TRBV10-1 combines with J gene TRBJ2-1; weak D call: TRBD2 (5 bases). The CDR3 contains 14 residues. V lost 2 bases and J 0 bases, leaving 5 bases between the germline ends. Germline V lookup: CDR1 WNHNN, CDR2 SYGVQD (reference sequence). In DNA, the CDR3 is TGCGCCAGCAGTGAGGCGGGCTCCTACAATGAGCAGTTCTTC. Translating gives CASSEAGSYNEQFF.